This TCR beta chain comes out of a study of T cells after yellow fever vaccination. As TCR cDNA was made by 5'RACE template switching, a universal primer site and UMIs were added. Each CDR3 protein gets one entry after TCRdb re-called the 5' RACE reads with MiXCR. The repertoire holds under 550,000 distinct CDR3 sequences, just over 20% seen once, with approximately 16% in the top ten. Broader study findings: The secondary response was weaker, and its peak arrived faster, on day 5 versus 15. Repertoires sorted by FACS could include abundant clonotypes that are contaminants from the bulk population.

The CDR3 is 13 residues long. V lost 6 bases, J lost 9 bases, and 11 bases stayed unmatched. This clonotype has only a few counts. The target antigen is unknown. The TCR comes from a man aged 18 to 30 who received the YFV17D yellow fever vaccine. The input for sequencing was PBMCs, taken more than 20 days after the first yellow fever vaccination. The chain uses TRBV12-3 or TRBV12-4 and TRBJ2-7; the match to TRBD1 covers 7 bases. Written as DNA, the CDR3 is TGTGCCAGCAGCGATGACAGGGCCGTCGGGCAGTACTTC. Amino acid sequence: CASSDDRAVGQYF.